Following are 28 T cell receptor beta chains from one sample sequenced in a study of human T cells and chemical hapten exposure. The time point here: patch test 1, 2 weeks after DPC sensitization. Sample treatment: therapeutic diphenylcyclopropenone sensitization with weekly scalp DPC. TCRdb reprocessed the RACE reads via MiXCR and lists one record per CDR3 protein. The sample has approximately 82,000 distinct CDR3 sequences, over 9.5% seen once. Sample: whole blood, taken in connection with sensitization to the hapten diphenylcyclopropenone (DPC). The receptors were sampled from a man aged 35-49 years with alopecia areata. Some clones in this sample may be carry-over from other donors' samples.

This clonotype was seen a handful of times. The gene calls are TRBV10-3 and TRBJ2-3, with 9 bases fitting TRBD2. This CDR3 spans 14 amino acids. Germline assignment: CDR1 ENHRY and CDR2 SYGVKD. After removal of 6 bases from V and 3 bases from J, the junction contained 4 bases not matched to a gene. The CDR3 is CAIRDSGRTDTQYF. DNA for the CDR3: TGTGCCATCAGAGATAGCGGGAGAACAGATACGCAGTATTTT.

CDR3: CASSPRGTSGRGYTQYF. CDR3 in DNA: TGTGCCAGCAGCCCCCGGGGGACTAGCGGTCGTGGGTATACGCAGTATTTT. This chain connects TRBV2 to TRBJ2-3, with 11 nucleotides matching TRBD2. Germline V gene sequence: CDR1 SNHLY, CDR2 FYNNEI. The length of the CDR3 is 17 residues. The J segment lost 7 bases and the V segment lost 6 bases, leaving 15 bases of the junction unmatched.

This chain uses TRBV7-8 with TRBJ2-3, with TRBD2 matching 8 bases. J gave up 5 bases and V 5 bases, and 12 bases lay outside the gene matches. The germline CDR1 and CDR2 sequences are SGHVS and FQNEAQ. CDR3 length equals 16 residues. CDR3 residues: CASSGGLGGPGDTQYF. In DNA, the CDR3 is TGTGCCAGCAGCGGGGGACTAGGGGGTCCCGGAGATACGCAGTATTTT.

This clonotype was seen repeatedly, ten times or more. The chain links TRBV6-2 or TRBV6-3 to TRBJ2-7; TRBD2 is a possible D gene (6 bases). V was shortened by 10 bases and J by 5 bases, with 24 bases between the two germline ends. Germline lookup yields CDR1 MNHEY and CDR2 SVGEGT. This CDR3 contains 15 residues. The CDR3 loop reads CATGVTGAANHEQYV. CDR3 coding DNA: TGTGCCACCGGGGTGACGGGAGCCGCAAATCACGAGCAGTACGTC.

This clonotype was counted many times. This sequence joins TRBV14 and TRBJ1-1; D is unclear. The V end lost 3 bases, the J end lost 1 base, and 6 bases lay between the germline ends. CDR3 length equals 13 residues. Per germline, CDR1 SGHDN and CDR2 FVKESK. The CDR3 sequence is CASSHGRNTEAFF. The CDR3 DNA reads TGTGCCAGCAGCCATGGACGGAACACTGAAGCTTTCTTT.

In this sample, this clonotype turned up many times. The V gene is TRBV7-2, the J gene TRBJ1-4, with D possibly matching TRBD1 (5 bases). Germline CDR1 and CDR2: SGHTA and FQGNSA. CDR3 length: 15 residues. The germline V and J ends were trimmed by 4 bases and 3 bases, with 12 bases remaining between them. The CDR3 here is CASSSGRGANEKLFF. Here the CDR3 DNA reads TGTGCCAGCAGCTCCGGCCGAGGGGCTAATGAAAAACTGTTTTTT.

The rearrangement uses TRBV7-2 and TRBJ2-3, with TRBD2 matching 8 bases. The CDR3 is made up of 15 amino acids. The germline gives CDR1 SGHTA, CDR2 FQGNSA. Trimming removed 3 bases from V and 5 bases from J; junction bases left unmatched: 7. The CDR3 nucleotides read TGTGCCAGCAGCTTCCCGGGAGGGCCTGAAGATACGCAGTATTTT. It encodes CASSFPGGPEDTQYF.

The V gene is TRBV25-1, the J gene TRBJ2-2; TRBD1 is a possible D gene (5 bases). The CDR3 totals 14 residues. CDR1 and CDR2 (germline): MGHDK, SYGVNS. V lost 2 bases, J lost 1 base, and 5 bases lay in between. Here the CDR3 reads CASSEGQNTGELFF. In DNA form, the CDR3 reads TGTGCCAGCAGTGAAGGACAGAACACCGGGGAGCTGTTTTTT. The full variable domain, in which reference TRBV25-1 and TRBJ2-2 provide the parts outside the CDR3, is EADIYQTPRYLVIGTGKKITLECSQTMGHDKMYWYQQDPGMELHLIHYSYGVNSTEKGDLSSESTVSRIRTEHFPLTLESARPSHTSQYLCASSEGQNTGELFFGEGSRLTVL.

In the case of this clonotype: This clone may be a read error of a much larger clone one base away. The chain employs TRBV5-1 and TRBJ2-1; D not certain. Germline V CDR1 and CDR2: SGHRS, YFSETQ. The CDR3 sequence is 15 residues long. The CDR3 DNA sequence: TGCGCCAGCAGCTTGGAGGCGACCACCTACAATAAGCAGTTCTTC. This translates into CASSLEATTYNKQFF.

This clonotype was seen more than once but under ten times. V usage is TRBV27 and J usage is TRBJ2-1; TRBD1 matches 9 bases. This CDR3 contains 13 residues. CDR1 and CDR2 (germline): MNHEY, SMNVEV (reference sequence). V was clipped by 6 bases and J by 7 bases; unmatched bases: 4. As DNA, the CDR3 is TGTGCCAGCAGAAAACAGGGGGCGAATGAGCAGTTCTTC. Translation gives CASRKQGANEQFF.

There are a few counts of this clonotype. The genes are TRBV20-1 and TRBJ2-7; tentatively, D is TRBD1 or TRBD2 (6 bases each). The CDR3 is made up of 15 amino acids. Germline V gene lookup returns CDR1 DFQATT and CDR2 SNEGSKA (reference sequence). Deletions cut 0 bases from V and 2 bases from J, with 14 bases between. CDR3 in DNA: TGCAGTGCTAGAGAAAAGGGGGAGGACCCCTACGAGCAGTACTTC. Its protein product is CSAREKGEDPYEQYF.

As regards this clonotype: At one boundary the junction diverges from the germline segment, which might be a read error. The V call is TRBV6-5, the J call TRBJ1-4; TRBD1 might be the D (6 bases). CDR1 is MNHEY, CDR2 SVGAGI, per germline. The CDR3 runs 13 residues. The DNA for the CDR3 is TGTGCCAGCAGTTGGGGGCCGTATGAAAAACTGCTTTTT. Residues: CASSWGPYEKLLF.

The J gene is TRBJ1-1, the V gene TRBV10-3, with TRBD1 identical over 8 bases. Germline assignment: CDR1 ENHRY and CDR2 SYGVKD. The CDR3 runs to 14 residues. V shed 7 bases, J shed 2 bases, and the junction held 6 bases outside the gene matches. Here the CDR3 reads CAINRGQGNTEAFF. The CDR3 nucleotides read TGTGCCATCAACCGCGGACAGGGCAACACTGAAGCTTTCTTT.

This clonotype was seen ten or more times. The chain has TRBV12-3 or TRBV12-4 and TRBJ1-3, with D maybe TRBD1 (5 bases). CDR3 length: 16 residues. Trimming stripped 1 base from V and 0 bases from J, with 10 bases between. CDR3 nucleotide sequence: TGTGCCAGCAGTTTAGGGGGGGGACTCTCTGGAAACACCATATATTTT. Protein product: CASSLGGGLSGNTIYF.

This clonotype was picked up many times. This CDR3 is CASRSAGGSTEAFF. DNA of the CDR3: TGTGCCAGCAGATCCGCAGGCGGATCCACTGAAGCTTTCTTT. The chain combines TRBV7-2 with TRBJ1-1; no firm D call. The V and J ends lost 6 bases and 4 bases respectively, with 15 bases between them. This CDR3 has 14 amino acids. Germline V CDR1 and CDR2: SGHTA, FQGNSA. Combining the CDR3 with reference TRBV7-2 and TRBJ1-1 gives the whole variable domain GAGVSQSPSNKVTEKGKDVELRCDPISGHTALYWYRQSLGQGLEFLIYFQGNSAPDKSGLPSDRFSAERTGGSVSTLTIQRTQQEDSAVYLCASRSAGGSTEAFFGQGTRLTVV.

V is TRBV19 and J is TRBJ1-1; 7 positions agree with TRBD1. J gave up 6 bases and V 6 bases, and 4 bases lay outside the gene matches. Germline values: CDR1 LNHDA, CDR2 SQIVND (reference sequence). The CDR3 has 12 residues. The CDR3: CASRTTGAEAFF. As DNA, the CDR3 is TGTGCCAGTAGGACCACAGGGGCTGAAGCTTTCTTT.

The chain recombines TRBV5-1 with TRBJ1-4; 7 bases agree with TRBD1. Germline V gene data show CDR1 as SGHRS and CDR2 as YFSETQ. This CDR3 has 14 amino acids. V shed 4 bases, J shed 4 bases, and the junction held 4 bases outside the gene matches. In nucleotides, the CDR3 is TGCGCCAGCAGCGTGGGACAGAGTAATGAAAAACTGTTTTTT. Translating it yields CASSVGQSNEKLFF. The full variable domain, with the rest looked up from reference TRBV5-1 and TRBJ1-4, is KAGVTQTPRYLIKTRGQQVTLSCSPISGHRSVSWYQQTPGQGLQFLFEYFSETQRNKGNFPGRFSGRQFSNSRSEMNVSTLELGDSALYLCASSVGQSNEKLFFGSGTQLSVL.

This clonotype was observed at least ten times. V and J are TRBV6-2 or TRBV6-3 and TRBJ1-5; unclear D gene. Germline V CDR1 and CDR2: MNHEY, SVGEGT. The CDR3 is 12 amino acids. V lost 4 bases and J lost 9, with 10 bases in between. The CDR3 DNA follows: TGTGCCAGCAGTTTCCCGACCGGGCCCCAGCATTTT. Protein product: CASSFPTGPQHF.

The V call is TRBV6-2 or TRBV6-3, the J call TRBJ2-5, with D unresolved. The CDR3 totals 13 residues. V lost 6 bases and J 2 bases, leaving 10 bases between the germline ends. Germline V lookup: CDR1 MNHEY, CDR2 SVGEGT. CDR3 protein: CASRTPNQETQYF. CDR3 bases: TGTGCCAGCAGAACCCCCAATCAAGAGACCCAGTACTTC.

There are a few counts of this clonotype. The chain uses TRBV6-2 or TRBV6-3 and TRBJ2-5; a weak D match, TRBD1 (5 bases). The germline gives CDR1 MNHEY, CDR2 SVGEGT. The CDR3 has 12 residues. V was cut by 5 bases and J by 1 base, with 5 bases left in between. CDR3 sequence reads: CASSQGQETQYF. Here the CDR3 DNA reads TGTGCCAGCAGTCAGGGCCAAGAGACCCAGTACTTC.

With respect to this clonotype: This clone may be a read error of a much larger clone one base away. The V and J genes are TRBV7-2 and TRBJ2-3; 9 nucleotides line up with TRBD2. The CDR3 totals 15 residues. CDR1 and CDR2 (germline): SGHTA, FQGNSA. This CDR3 is CASSLASRGGGTRYF. Here the CDR3 DNA reads TGTGCCAGCAGCTTAGCTTCGCGGGGGGGTGGTACGCGGTATTTT.

This clonotype was detected a few times. The genes are TRBV7-9 and TRBJ2-3, with 13 positions matching TRBD2. With 1 base clipped from V and 1 base from J, the junction kept 23 bases outside the gene matches. This CDR3 has 24 amino acids. Germline assignment: CDR1 SEHNR and CDR2 FQNEAQ (reference sequence). The CDR3 loop is CASSLVIEAGLAGKGPRGTDTQYF. CDR3 nucleotides: TGTGCCAGCAGCTTAGTCATCGAAGCGGGACTAGCGGGAAAGGGGCCTAGGGGCACAGATACGCAGTATTTT.

There are a few counts of this clonotype. This chain connects TRBV7-9 to TRBJ1-5, with 9 nucleotides matching TRBD1. Germline CDR1 and CDR2: SEHNR and FQNEAQ (reference sequence). The V and J ends lost 1 base and 3 bases, in that order; junction bases with no gene match: 7. CDR3 length equals 17 residues. The CDR3 is CASSLEVWDRVNQPQHF. In DNA form, the CDR3 reads TGTGCCAGCAGCTTAGAAGTGTGGGACAGGGTCAATCAGCCCCAGCATTTT.

This clonotype has more than one count but fewer than ten. The chain combines TRBV12-3 or TRBV12-4 with TRBJ2-1; possible D gene TRBD2, 5 bases. The CDR3 sequence is 14 residues long. V dropped 1 base and J dropped 3 bases, with 7 bases sitting between them. In nucleotides, the CDR3 is TGTGCCAGCAGTTTAGGTGGGAGCTACAATGAGCAGTTCTTC. Protein: CASSLGGSYNEQFF.

This clonotype was observed many times. V is TRBV28 and J is TRBJ1-1; 9 bases line up with TRBD1. Germline CDR1 reads MDHEN; CDR2 reads SYDVKM. This CDR3 region has 16 residues. The junction had 10 bases not matched to a gene; V was cut back by 2 bases and J by 6 bases. CDR3 amino acids: CASSLALGQGNAEAFF. CDR3 DNA sequence: TGTGCCAGCAGTTTAGCCCTTGGACAGGGGAATGCTGAAGCTTTCTTT.

This clonotype was seen more than once but under ten times. The chain links TRBV6-6 to TRBJ1-1; D remains unclear. Germline CDR1 and CDR2: MNHNY and SVGAGI (reference sequence). With 5 bases removed from V and 3 bases from J, the gap between germline ends came to 13 bases. The CDR3 runs to 14 residues. This chain's CDR3 is CASSTYREDTEAFF. In DNA, the CDR3 is TGTGCCAGCAGTACATACCGGGAGGACACTGAAGCTTTCTTT.

This clonotype has ten or more counts. The V and J genes are TRBV12-3 or TRBV12-4 and TRBJ1-5; TRBD1 agrees at 10 bases. Germline trimming cut 6 bases from V and 0 bases from J; bases unmatched to any gene: 8. The CDR3 has 17 residues. The CDR3, as DNA: TGTGCCAGCAGGTCCGGGACAGGGGACCATAGCAATCAGCCCCAGCATTTT. It specifies CASRSGTGDHSNQPQHF.

The rearrangement joins TRBV3-1 to TRBJ2-1; 8 bases fit TRBD2. This CDR3 spans 18 amino acids. In germline, CDR1 is LGHDT, CDR2 YNNKEL (reference sequence). V shed 3 bases, J shed 4 bases, and the junction held 14 bases outside the gene matches. CDR3 loop: CASSQISGGGLGYNEQFF. As DNA, the CDR3 is TGTGCCAGCAGCCAGATATCCGGGGGGGGACTAGGTTACAATGAGCAGTTCTTC.